Listed below are T cell receptor beta chains from one sample, sequenced in a study of blood T cell repertoires in COVID-19. Generated by immunoSEQ multiplex PCR, the TCRdb table keeps only in-frame clones and is missing some. This sample has around 170,000 clones, with 84% found just once. Sequences were obtained from PBMCs or T cells enriched from blood (not recorded which). The origin of the receptors is a woman between 50 and 59 years old who had recovered from COVID-19. CDR3s leave out the opening cysteine and the closing phenylalanine or tryptophan.

TRBV5-1,ASSLFFGSYGYT
TRBV19,ASREYNSPLH
TRBV28,ASSRQLAPPGNTIY
TRBV6-5,ASTAMTGGTGELF
TRBV7-2,ASSLEGGAGYT
TRBV7-3,ASSLSASGGYETQY
TRBV5-1,ASSLAPQKNSPLH
TRBV6-5,ASSFRQQETQY
TRBV15,ATSRVNRALSSGNTIY
TRBV7-8,ASSLLILARREVADTQY
TRBV25-1,ASLGTGWYEQF
TRBV12-3/TRBV12-4,ASMRSHTGELF
TRBV4-1,ASSLQANSPLH
TRBV4-2,ASSQDETRREETQY
TRBV21-1,ASSKTNRGGEKLF
TRBV5-8,ASRQNTGYT
TRBV6-5,ASSYSTSGATEAF
TRBV5-1,ASSLGATAITDTQY
TRBV20-1,SASTGTGPQH
TRBV29-1,SVEYPNTGELF
TRBV5-1,ASRPTPGGSNTGELF
TRBV7-2,ASSPSQTGVDEQY
TRBV7-8,ASSQGIGQTQY
TRBV28,ASSFVGGPSYEQY
TRBV6-5,ASSRDRELDGYT
TRBV7-2,ASSLVSGNTDTQY
TRBV7-2,ASSAHQTVGEQF
TRBV19,ASGQGAPGGNTIY
TRBV28,ASSIPDPGLYEQY
TRBV9,ASTLGQGNYGYT
TRBV5-6,ASSSKPGDYT
TRBV9,ASSVGDFQETQY
TRBV7-9,ASSLTGNTEAF
TRBV5-4,ASRLAGSDTQY
TRBV5-4,ASSFQGAHSNQPQH
TRBV27,ASSPGTGRPYEQY